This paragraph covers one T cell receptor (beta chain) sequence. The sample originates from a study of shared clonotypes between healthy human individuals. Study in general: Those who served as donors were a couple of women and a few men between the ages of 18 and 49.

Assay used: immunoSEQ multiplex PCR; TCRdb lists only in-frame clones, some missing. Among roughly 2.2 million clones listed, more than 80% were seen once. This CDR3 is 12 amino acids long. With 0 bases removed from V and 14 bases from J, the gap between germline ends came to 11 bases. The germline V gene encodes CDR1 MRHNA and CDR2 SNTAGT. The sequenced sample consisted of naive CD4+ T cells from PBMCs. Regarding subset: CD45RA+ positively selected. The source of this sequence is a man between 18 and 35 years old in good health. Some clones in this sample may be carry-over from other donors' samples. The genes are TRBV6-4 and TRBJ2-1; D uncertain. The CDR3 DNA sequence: TGTGCCAGCAGTGACTCTGTTACTCGGGAGTTCTTC. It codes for CASSDSVTREFF.